A selection of T cell receptor beta chains follows, all from one sample in a study of blood T cells in healthy people across ages. TCRdb processed the 5' RACE reads anew with MiXCR; each CDR3 protein has one entry. This table has about 680,000 distinct CDR3 sequences, 49% appearing once. The sequencing input was blood. Source of these receptors: a woman aged 55-70 years in good health. Each CDR3 is given with its conserved first and last residue. The D gene is left open where the match is weak. Not every row has a clone size; where given, it reads once, few, many or a size class.

V	D	size	J	DNA	CDR3
TRBV18	NA	NA	TRBJ1-4	TGTGCCAGCTCACCACCTAACAGCAGGAATGAAAAACTGTTTTTT	CASSPPNSRNEKLFF
TRBV7-3	NA	NA	TRBJ2-7	TGTGCCAGCAGCTCGGGGACAGAGGAGGGCCACGAGCAGTACTTC	CASSSGTEEGHEQYF
TRBV6-5	NA	NA	TRBJ2-4	TGTGCCAGCAGCCCCCCGGGTTCCAAAAACATTCAGTACTTC	CASSPPGSKNIQYF
TRBV7-2	NA	few	TRBJ2-7	TGTGCCAGCAGCTTATGGGGGGTTACCTACGAGCAGTACTTC	CASSLWGVTYEQYF
TRBV12-3/TRBV12-4	NA	NA	TRBJ1-6	TGTGCCAGCAGTTTGGGCCTTAATTCACCCCTCCACTTT	CASSLGLNSPLHF
TRBV7-2	NA	NA	TRBJ2-1	TGTGCCAGCAGCTTATGGGTCAGCGACAATGAGCAGTTCTTC	CASSLWVSDNEQFF
TRBV12-3/TRBV12-4	TRBD2	NA	TRBJ2-7	TGTGCCAGCAGTCCGGGAGGCAAGCTCTCCTACGAGCAGTACTTC	CASSPGGKLSYEQYF
TRBV27	TRBD1	NA	TRBJ1-2	TGTGCCAGCAGTCCCCAGGTCTGGGACAGGGAAATTATGTATGGCTACACCTTC	CASSPQVWDREIMYGYTF
TRBV7-9	NA	NA	TRBJ1-1	TGTGCCAGCACCCCCTCGCTAGGAGCTTTCTTT	CASTPSLGAFF
TRBV20-1	NA	few	TRBJ1-2	TGCAGTGCTAGAGAGGGGGGCATCGATGGCTACACCTTC	CSAREGGIDGYTF
TRBV7-8	NA	many	TRBJ2-1	TGTGCCAGCAGCTTAGAATTGGGAGATCACGAGCAGTTCTTC	CASSLELGDHEQFF
TRBV15	TRBD1	few	TRBJ2-7	TGTGCCACCACGAAGGGACAGGGGGCGGAATTTACCTACGAGCAGTACTTC	CATTKGQGAEFTYEQYF
TRBV11-3	TRBD1	NA	TRBJ2-7	TGTGCCAGCAGCTTAGATCTCCCGGACAGGGTCTACGAGCAGTACTTC	CASSLDLPDRVYEQYF
TRBV6-1	TRBD1	NA	TRBJ1-5	TGTGCCAGCAGTGAGGGGGCCTTGGGACAGCGGGGTCAGCCCCAGCATTTT	CASSEGALGQRGQPQHF
TRBV28	NA	once	TRBJ1-6	TGTGCCAGTTTCGGGACACTCCCGATGAATTCACCCCTCCACTTT	CASFGTLPMNSPLHF
TRBV10-3	NA	NA	TRBJ2-7	TGTGCCATCAGTGATACCTGGGGCGGAACCTACGAGCAGTACTTC	CAISDTWGGTYEQYF
TRBV2	NA	NA	TRBJ2-7	TGTGCCAGCAGTGGAGGCAGGGGCAACGAGCAGTACTTC	CASSGGRGNEQYF
TRBV29-1	TRBD2	NA	TRBJ2-7	TGCAGCGTCGTAGGGAGGGTCTCTGGTTTCTACGAGCAGTACTTC	CSVVGRVSGFYEQYF
TRBV7-9	TRBD2	few	TRBJ2-1	TGTGCCAGCAGCCCTCGGGTCAGCGGGAGCGATGAGCAGTTCTTC	CASSPRVSGSDEQFF
TRBV20-1	NA	once	TRBJ2-2	TGCAGTGCTAGCGGGTGGGCGAACACCGGGGAGCTGTTTTTT	CSASGWANTGELFF
TRBV7-2	TRBD2	few	TRBJ2-3	TGTGCCAGCAGCTTATCCACTAGCGGGACAGATACGCAGTATTTT	CASSLSTSGTDTQYF
TRBV5-1	TRBD2	NA	TRBJ2-5	TGCGCCAGCAGCTTGATTGGACTAGAAGAGACCCAGTACTTC	CASSLIGLEETQYF
TRBV20-1	NA	NA	TRBJ1-1	TGCAGTGCTAGAGATAGACAGAATCAGGCCTTGGTCACTGAAGCTTTCTTT	CSARDRQNQALVTEAFF
TRBV6-2/TRBV6-3	TRBD1	NA	TRBJ1-5	TGTGCCAGCAGTTACCGCACAGGGGCCACAAATCAGCCCCAGCATTTT	CASSYRTGATNQPQHF
TRBV20-1	NA	few	TRBJ2-7	TGCAGTGCTAGAGACAACACCCACGAGCAGTACTTC	CSARDNTHEQYF
TRBV6-1	NA	NA	TRBJ1-2	TGTGCCAGCAGTGCTAGGGGGAGCGGCTACACCTTC	CASSARGSGYTF
TRBV7-9	NA	NA	TRBJ2-1	TGTGCCAGCAGCTTATCTGTGGGCAGCTCCTACAATGAGCAGTTCTTC	CASSLSVGSSYNEQFF
TRBV20-1	NA	few	TRBJ2-1	TGCAGTGCCCCAAGAGGCCGATACAATGAGCAGTTCTTC	CSAPRGRYNEQFF
TRBV2	TRBD1	NA	TRBJ2-3	TGTGCCAGCAGTGAACGACAGGGCAGAGGCACAGATACGCAGTATTTT	CASSERQGRGTDTQYF
TRBV30	NA	NA	TRBJ1-1	TGTGCCTGGAGTGTAAGCGTGGCGGACACTGAAGCTTTCTTT	CAWSVSVADTEAFF
TRBV2	TRBD1	few	TRBJ2-5	TGTGCCAGCAGTTCTGGGGACAGGGGAGAGACCCAGTACTTC	CASSSGDRGETQYF
TRBV20-1	NA	NA	TRBJ2-7	TGCAGTGCTAGAAACCCAGGACAGTCGCACTACGAGCAGTACTTC	CSARNPGQSHYEQYF
TRBV27	TRBD1	NA	TRBJ1-5	TGTGCCAGCAGTGTCACCGGGACAGGGGTTAATCAGCCCCAGCATTTT	CASSVTGTGVNQPQHF
TRBV7-2	NA	NA	TRBJ1-3	TGTGCCAGCAGCTTACGGGGGGCGGCCATCTCTGGAAACACCATATATTTT	CASSLRGAAISGNTIYF
TRBV7-2	TRBD2	NA	TRBJ2-7	TGTGCCAGCAGCACTACTAGCGCGTACGAGCAGTACTTC	CASSTTSAYEQYF
TRBV29-1	TRBD1	few	TRBJ1-2	TGCAGCGACGAACAGGGGACCAACTATGGCTACACCTTC	CSDEQGTNYGYTF
TRBV9	NA	NA	TRBJ2-2	TGTGCCAGCAGCGTAGGCCCCAAGACCGGGGAGCTGTTTTTT	CASSVGPKTGELFF
TRBV7-8	NA	NA	TRBJ2-7	TGTGCCAGCAGCGTAGCTCAAGCCTACGAGCAGTACTTC	CASSVAQAYEQYF
TRBV5-1	NA	few	TRBJ2-7	TGCGCCAGCAGCTCCCAGAACTACGAGCAGTACTTC	CASSSQNYEQYF
TRBV27	TRBD1	once	TRBJ2-7	TGTGCCAGCAACCCCCTGGGGGACAGAAGATACGAGCAGTACTTC	CASNPLGDRRYEQYF
TRBV28	NA	NA	TRBJ1-2	TGTGCCAGCAGTTACTCACGTGGGGGAGTCTATGGCTACACCTTC	CASSYSRGGVYGYTF
TRBV4-2	NA	NA	TRBJ2-7	TGTGCCAGCAGCCAATTGAGGGGGGGGACAGTCTACGAGCAGTACTTC	CASSQLRGGTVYEQYF
TRBV27	TRBD2	NA	TRBJ2-3	TGTGCCAGCAGTTTGTTCCCGGGAGGGACAATCACAGATACGCAGTATTTT	CASSLFPGGTITDTQYF
TRBV18	TRBD1	once	TRBJ1-2	TGTGCCAGCTCACCACAAGGGACAGGGGTAATATCGCGGTATGGCTACACCTTC	CASSPQGTGVISRYGYTF
TRBV12-3/TRBV12-4	NA	few	TRBJ1-5	TGTGCCAGCAGTTTAAGGAGGTGGAATCAGCCCCAGCATTTT	CASSLRRWNQPQHF
TRBV24-1	TRBD1	few	TRBJ1-2	TGTGCCACCAGAGCCGGACAGGGGACCTATGGCTACACCTTC	CATRAGQGTYGYTF
TRBV9	TRBD2	NA	TRBJ2-1	TGTGCCAGCAGCGTCGGACCGCGGGGGGATGAGCAGTTCTTC	CASSVGPRGDEQFF
TRBV7-2	NA	few	TRBJ1-6	TGTGCCAGCAGCTTAAACTTCGATTCACCCCTCCACTTT	CASSLNFDSPLHF
TRBV7-2	TRBD2	few	TRBJ2-3	TGTGCCAGCAGCTTAGGGGCGGGAGGGCCCACAGATACGCAGTATTTT	CASSLGAGGPTDTQYF